Following are 21 T cell receptor beta chains from one sample sequenced in a study of T cell clones after liver transplantation. Method: immunoSEQ multiplex PCR; TCRdb's copy keeps in-frame clones and lacks some. This table holds roughly 20,000 clones, 80% to 90% found once. The source material was CD8+ T cells from blood, sampled before liver transplant. Receptor source: a human donor who received a liver transplant.

This clone has only one observation. The gene calls are TRBV7-8 and TRBJ2-1; 8 bases line up with TRBD1. The length of the CDR3 is 11 residues. From germline, CDR1 is SGHVS and CDR2 FQNEAQ. V lost 5 bases to trimming and J lost 16 bases; unmatched junction nucleotides: 7. DNA for the CDR3: TGTGCCAGCAGCATCGGGACAGGAAAATTCTTC. Translating it yields CASSIGTGKFF.

The CDR3 sequence is CASSEGWGERNTIYF. In DNA, the CDR3 is TGTGCCAGCAGTGAAGGCTGGGGGGAAAGAAACACCATATATTTT. The chain carries TRBV6-1 and TRBJ1-3; D may be TRBD1 (5 bases). The CDR3 consists of 15 residues. V lost 1 base and J 5 bases, leaving 12 bases between the germline ends. CDR1 and CDR2 from the germline V gene are MNHNS and SASEGT.

The genes are TRBV27 and TRBJ2-2; D perhaps matches TRBD2 (5 bases). CDR1 is MNHEY, CDR2 SMNVEV, per germline (reference sequence). Trimming removed 3 bases from V and 6 bases from J, with 14 bases in between. CDR3 size: 15 residues. The CDR3, as DNA: TGTGCCAGCAGTTTTGGCCCTCGGGGATCCGGGGAGCTGTTTTTT. It is translated as CASSFGPRGSGELFF.

The V gene is TRBV7-8, the J gene TRBJ2-4, with unresolved D. The CDR3 covers 11 residues. Trimming left V 5 bases short and J 8 bases short, with 7 bases between. Germline V gene lookup returns CDR1 SGHVS and CDR2 FQNEAQ. The CDR3 sequence is CASSQKDIQYF. The DNA of the CDR3 is TGTGCCAGCAGCCAAAAAGACATTCAGTACTTC.

The chain is built from TRBV6-4 and TRBJ2-1; D is tentatively TRBD1 or TRBD2 (5 bases each). The CDR3 has 13 amino acids. Trimming removed 5 bases from V and 7 bases from J, with 12 bases in between. CDR1 and CDR2 (germline): MRHNA, SNTAGT. The CDR3 sequence is CASSTGTENEQFF. In DNA form, the CDR3 reads TGTGCCAGCAGTACCGGGACCGAAAATGAGCAGTTCTTC.

The J gene is TRBJ1-2, the V gene TRBV28; D is ambiguous. V dropped 4 bases and J dropped 3 bases, with 6 bases sitting between them. CDR3 length: 12 amino acids. The germline V gene encodes CDR1 MDHEN and CDR2 SYDVKM. The chain's CDR3 is CASSSIYYGYTF. The CDR3 region has the DNA TGTGCCAGCAGTTCCATTTACTATGGCTACACCTTC.

The chain uses TRBV4-1 and TRBJ2-3; D remains unclear. The CDR3 extends over 14 amino acids. Per the germline V gene, CDR1 is MGHRA and CDR2 is YSYEKL. V lost 1 base, J lost 2 bases, and 7 bases lay in between. CDR3 residues: CASSQAAHTDTQYF. Here the CDR3 DNA reads TGCGCCAGCAGCCAAGCTGCTCACACAGATACGCAGTATTTT.

J is TRBJ2-4 and V is TRBV5-1; D call uncertain. Trimming took off 4 bases at V and 7 bases at J, with 15 bases between the two ends. CDR1 is SGHRS, CDR2 YFSETQ, per germline. This CDR3 is built from 14 residues. The CDR3 loop reads CASSDRTRENIQYF. The CDR3, as DNA: TGCGCCAGCAGCGACCGGACCAGAGAGAACATTCAGTACTTC.

The rearrangement joins TRBV14 to TRBJ1-1; tentative D call: TRBD1 (6 bases). The CDR3 has 12 residues. Germline V gene data show CDR1 as SGHDN and CDR2 as FVKESK. V was clipped by 4 bases and J by 6 bases, with 9 bases between them. CDR3 nucleotide sequence: TGTGCCAGCAGCCTAACAGGGTCTGAAGCTTTCTTT. Its translation is CASSLTGSEAFF.

This rearrangement joins TRBV19 to TRBJ2-7; unclear D gene. The CDR3 loop spans 14 amino acids. Germline CDR1 reads LNHDA; CDR2 reads SQIVND (reference sequence). Trimming took off 5 bases at V and 0 bases at J, with 11 bases between the two ends. This CDR3 is CASSPLGASYEQYF. In DNA, the CDR3 is TGTGCCAGTAGTCCCCTGGGCGCCTCCTACGAGCAGTACTTC.

The chain links TRBV5-6 to TRBJ2-7; D not resolved. Germline CDR1 is SGHDT and CDR2 is YYEEEE. The CDR3 extends over 13 amino acids. Trimming took 1 base from V and 2 from J, leaving 7 bases between them. The CDR3 region has the DNA TGTGCCAGCAGCTTGCACGGTCCCTACGAGCAGTACTTC. Residues: CASSLHGPYEQYF.

V usage is TRBV28 and J usage is TRBJ1-1, with 9 bases fitting TRBD1. V gave up 3 bases and J gave up 1 base; unmatched junction bases: 6. CDR1 is MDHEN, CDR2 SYDVKM, per germline. The CDR3 extends over 16 amino acids. The CDR3 DNA reads TGTGCCAGCAGTTTCCGTGGACAGGGGCGGAACACTGAAGCTTTCTTT. Its protein is CASSFRGQGRNTEAFF.

V is TRBV11-2 and J is TRBJ1-1; D gene unclear. The CDR3 consists of 14 residues. Deletions cut 1 base from V and 0 bases from J, with 6 bases between. Per the germline V gene, CDR1 is SGHAT and CDR2 is FQNNGV. The DNA for the CDR3 is TGTGCCAGCAGCTTAGGTGTCATGAACACTGAAGCTTTCTTT. This gives the protein CASSLGVMNTEAFF.

This sequence joins TRBV7-9 and TRBJ2-5, with unresolved D. Germline V gives CDR1 SEHNR, CDR2 FQNEAQ (reference sequence). The CDR3 consists of 13 residues. V lost 3 bases, J lost 7 bases, and 12 bases lay in between. CDR3 bases: TGTGCCAGCAGCTTCAGAGAGATCTGGACCCAGTACTTC. This encodes CASSFREIWTQYF.

The rearrangement uses TRBV28 and TRBJ2-1; D is unclear. The CDR3 is 13 amino acids. Between the trimmed V and J ends, which lost 1 base and 6 bases, there was a span of 7 bases. The germline gives CDR1 MDHEN, CDR2 SYDVKM. The CDR3: CASSLYSSNEQFF. DNA for the CDR3: TGTGCCAGCAGTTTATATAGCAGCAATGAGCAGTTCTTC.

This rearrangement joins TRBV4-1 to TRBJ1-1; perhaps TRBD1 as D (5 bases). This CDR3 is 13 amino acids long. CDR1 and CDR2 (germline): MGHRA, YSYEKL. With 10 bases removed from V and 1 base from J, the gap between germline ends came to 13 bases. This chain's CDR3 is CATSDKRNTEAFF. The CDR3 coding sequence is TGCGCCACTTCGGACAAAAGGAACACTGAAGCTTTCTTT.

The chain couples TRBV6-1 to TRBJ1-1; D perhaps matches TRBD1 (6 bases). Trimming cost V 6 bases and J 3 bases, with 14 bases left between them. Per the germline V gene, CDR1 is MNHNS and CDR2 is SASEGT. This CDR3 contains 14 residues. The DNA for the CDR3 is TGTGCCAGCAGCGATACAGGGCTCGACACTGAAGCTTTCTTT. Its protein product is CASSDTGLDTEAFF.

This clone was seen only a few times. The chain recombines TRBV29-1 with TRBJ1-2; 8 nucleotides agree with TRBD1. The CDR3 runs to 13 residues. The V and J ends lost 6 bases and 8 bases, in that order; junction bases with no gene match: 11. From germline, CDR1 is SQVTM and CDR2 ANQGSEA. This CDR3 is CSVDGQGGWGYTF. CDR3 nucleotides: TGCAGCGTGGATGGACAGGGAGGTTGGGGCTACACCTTC.

The V and J genes are TRBV27 and TRBJ2-7; perhaps TRBD2 as D (6 bases). The germline V gene encodes CDR1 MNHEY and CDR2 SMNVEV (reference sequence). CDR3 length equals 11 residues. Trimming cost V 5 bases and J 7 bases, with 9 bases left between them. CDR3 region: CASSGLAEQYF. The DNA of the CDR3 is TGTGCCAGCAGTGGTCTAGCGGAGCAGTACTTC.

The rearrangement uses TRBV21-1 and TRBJ2-1; TRBD2, as called in the table, went unchecked against the DNA. TRBV21-1 has pseudogene status. The CDR3 contains 17 residues. The CDR3 sequence is CASSKGTFYPNYNEQFF. CDR3 DNA: TGTGCCAGCAGCAAGGGGACTTTCTACCCCAACTACAATGAGCAGTTCTTC.

The gene calls are TRBV4-1 and TRBJ1-4; D uncertain. Trimming cost V 1 base and J 2 bases, with 8 bases left between them. CDR3 length: 15 residues. Germline CDR1 reads MGHRA; CDR2 reads YSYEKL. The CDR3 reads CASSQVLGTNEKLFF. The CDR3 nucleotides read TGCGCCAGCAGCCAAGTTTTAGGGACTAATGAAAAACTGTTTTTT.